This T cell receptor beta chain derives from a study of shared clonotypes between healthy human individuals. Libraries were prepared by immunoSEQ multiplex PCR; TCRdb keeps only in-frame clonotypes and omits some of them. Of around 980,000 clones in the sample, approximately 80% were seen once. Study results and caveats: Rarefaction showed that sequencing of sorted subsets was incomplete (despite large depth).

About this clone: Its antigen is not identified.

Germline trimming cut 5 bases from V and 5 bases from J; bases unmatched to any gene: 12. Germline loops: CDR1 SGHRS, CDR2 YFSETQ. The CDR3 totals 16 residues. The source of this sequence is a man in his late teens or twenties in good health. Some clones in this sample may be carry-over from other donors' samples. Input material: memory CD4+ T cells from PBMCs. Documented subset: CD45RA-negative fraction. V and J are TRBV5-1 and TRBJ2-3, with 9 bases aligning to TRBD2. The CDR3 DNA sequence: TGCGCCAGCAGTCCCGCGGCGGGAGGGCCCGGAGATACGCAGTATTTT. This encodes CASSPAAGGPGDTQYF.